Each of the 9 T cell receptor beta chains below was sequenced from the same sample in a study of cytomegalovirus exposure and HLA in healthy donors. PCR used 60 Vbeta primers and 13 Jbeta primers. Sequenced by immunoSEQ multiplex PCR; TCRdb stores in-frame clones only, minus some. This sample has about 200,000 clones, with around 83% found just once. The specimen sequenced was PBMCs. Receptors were obtained from a woman aged 40 to 50 in good health and CMV-seronegative.

The chain combines TRBV2 with TRBJ1-5; no firm D call. CDR1 and CDR2 from the germline V gene are SNHLY and FYNNEI. The V gene lost 5 bases and the J gene lost 3 bases, with 11 bases spanning the gap. CDR3 length: 14 residues. In DNA, the CDR3 is TGTGCCAGCAGTCTCCGACAAATCAATCAGCCCCAGCATTTT. Its protein product is CASSLRQINQPQHF.

The rearrangement links TRBV5-6 to TRBJ2-1; D perhaps matches TRBD2 (6 bases). V shed 1 base and J shed 10 bases, with 24 bases lying between them. The CDR3 spans 17 residues. CDR1 SGHDT and CDR2 YYEEEE come from the germline V gene. The CDR3 protein is CASSLYGSATSYREQFF. In DNA, the CDR3 is TGTGCCAGCAGCTTGTACGGGAGCGCTACGAGTTACCGGGAGCAGTTCTTC. The complete variable domain, with remaining parts taken from reference TRBV5-6 and TRBJ2-1, reads DAGVTQSPTHLIKTRGQQVTLRCSPKSGHDTVSWYQQALGQGPQFIFQYYEEEERQRGNFPDRFSGHQFPNYSSELNVNALLLGDSALYLCASSLYGSATSYREQFFGPGTRLTVL.

This clone was counted only a few times. The rearrangement uses TRBV10-3 and TRBJ1-4; D uncertain. The V gene lost 4 bases and the J gene lost 8 bases, with 8 bases spanning the gap. Germline V gene data show CDR1 as ENHRY and CDR2 as SYGVKD. The CDR3 length is 12 residues. The CDR3 reads CAISAEREKLFF. CDR3 DNA sequence: TGTGCCATCAGTGCAGAAAGAGAAAAACTGTTTTTT.

A few counts support this clone. J is TRBJ2-7 and V is TRBV28; 12 bases map to TRBD1. From germline, CDR1 is MDHEN and CDR2 SYDVKM. The CDR3 totals 15 residues. The V segment lost 4 bases and the J segment 6 bases; nucleotides outside the gene matches: 7. The CDR3 region is CASSSPGQGAAEQYF. For the CDR3, the DNA is TGTGCCAGCAGTTCACCGGGACAGGGGGCGGCCGAGCAGTACTTC.

The chain combines TRBV10-3 with TRBJ2-7, with 10 bases matching TRBD2. V shed 2 bases, J shed 6 bases, and the junction held 4 bases outside the gene matches. The CDR3 has 14 residues. Germline lookup yields CDR1 ENHRY and CDR2 SYGVKD. CDR3 region: CAISEPLAGREQYF. The DNA for the CDR3 is TGTGCCATCAGTGAGCCACTAGCGGGACGCGAGCAGTACTTC.

V is TRBV4-1 and J is TRBJ1-1; 11 bases line up with TRBD1. V was pared by 3 bases and J by 1 base, with 4 bases of the junction left unmatched. Germline CDR1 MGHRA, CDR2 YSYEKL. CDR3 length: 16 residues. CDR3 nucleotide sequence: TGCGCCAGCAGCCAGTGGGGGACAGGGGGGAACACTGAAGCTTTCTTT. This gives the protein CASSQWGTGGNTEAFF.

This chain uses TRBV29-1 with TRBJ2-2; no reliable D call. Per germline, CDR1 SQVTM and CDR2 ANQGSEA. CDR3 length: 12 residues. Trimming removed 8 bases from V and 1 base from J, with 8 bases in between. Written as DNA, the CDR3 is TGCAGCTCTCTGTTGAACACCGGGGAGCTGTTTTTT. Amino acids: CSSLLNTGELFF.

V is TRBV7-9 and J is TRBJ1-2; TRBD1 is a possible D gene (5 bases). V gave up 1 base and J gave up 0 bases, with 12 bases separating them. This CDR3 is built from 16 residues. Germline assignment: CDR1 SEHNR and CDR2 FQNEAQ (reference sequence). CDR3 sequence: CASSLVRGGANYGYTF. CDR3 DNA: TGTGCCAGCAGCTTAGTGCGGGGGGGAGCTAACTATGGCTACACCTTC.

The chain has TRBV18 and TRBJ2-5; the D gene is possibly TRBD1 (6 bases). The ends were cut back, 0 bases at V and 5 bases at J, with 10 bases in the middle. This CDR3 comprises 14 residues. Germline CDR1 is KGHSH and CDR2 is LQKENI. The CDR3 coding sequence is TGTGCCAGCTCACCACCTACAGGGACCGAGACCCAGTACTTC. Translated: CASSPPTGTETQYF.